One sample yielded the 8 T cell receptor beta chains listed below, sequenced in a study of neoadjuvant anti-PD-1 for oral cavity cancer. Time point given: after neoadjuvant nivolumab, at surgical resection. Sequencing was performed with immunoSEQ multiplex PCR; in TCRdb, only in-frame clones are kept and a portion is missing. The sample shows over 13,000 clones, approximately 70% of them seen only once. The material sequenced was PBMCs, taken after nivolumab (anti-PD-1) treatment. These receptors were collected from a person aged 35 to 85 with oral cavity squamous cell carcinoma.

The rearrangement joins TRBV9 to TRBJ2-7; TRBD1 matches at 8 bases. CDR3 length: 15 residues. J gave up 1 base and V 0 bases, and 3 bases lay outside the gene matches. Germline-derived CDR1 and CDR2 are SGDLS and YYNGEE. In DNA, the CDR3 is TGTGCCAGCAGCGTAGGTGGGACAGGTTCCTACGAGCAGTACTTC. As protein: CASSVGGTGSYEQYF.

This clone has just one count. The V call is TRBV18, the J call TRBJ2-3, with 8 positions matching TRBD1. Trimming cost V 3 bases and J 1 base; bases outside gene matches: 12. Germline-derived CDR1 and CDR2 are KGHSH and LQKENI. CDR3 length: 18 residues. CDR3 in DNA: TGTGCCAGCTCACCGGCAGGGGGCGTGTGGGCTCGCACAGATACGCAGTATTTT. This translates into CASSPAGGVWARTDTQYF.

The chain joins TRBV2 to TRBJ2-2; either TRBD1 or TRBD2 may fit D (5 bases each). The CDR3 consists of 14 residues. Trimming shortened V by 8 bases and J by 4 bases, and 14 bases separated the two germline ends. Germline V CDR1 and CDR2: SNHLY, FYNNEI. CDR3 amino acids: CASGTVRVTGELFF. CDR3 in DNA: TGTGCCAGCGGGACGGTCAGGGTCACCGGGGAGCTGTTTTTT.

The sample holds a few counts of this clone. The chain employs TRBV28 and TRBJ2-1; no clear D gene. The CDR3 contains 14 residues. The V end was cut by 3 bases, the J end by 5 bases, with 11 bases between. The germline CDR1 and CDR2 sequences are MDHEN and SYDVKM. The CDR3 DNA sequence: TGTGCCAGCAGTTTCTCTTATTGGAACAATGAGCAGTTCTTC. Protein: CASSFSYWNNEQFF. Based on the CDR3 plus reference TRBV28 and TRBJ2-1, the full variable domain is DVKVTQSSRYLVKRTGEKVFLECVQDMDHENMFWYRQDPGLGLRLIYFSYDVKMKEKGDIPEGYSVSREKKERFSLILESASTNQTSMYLCASSFSYWNNEQFFGPGTRLTVL.

This clone was detected only once. V gene TRBV7-2 combines with J gene TRBJ2-5; D not resolved. The germline V gene encodes CDR1 SGHTA and CDR2 FQGNSA. Trimming shortened V by 2 bases and J by 5 bases, and 9 bases separated the two germline ends. The CDR3 spans 13 residues. The CDR3 DNA follows: TGTGCCAGCAGCTTAATCTTTGTGGAGACCCAGTACTTC. This translates into CASSLIFVETQYF.

The chain employs TRBV6-1 and TRBJ1-1; D gene ambiguous. The V gene lost 6 bases and the J gene lost 1 base, with 6 bases spanning the gap. The CDR3 has 12 amino acids. The germline gives CDR1 MNHNS, CDR2 SASEGT. The CDR3 nucleotides are TGTGCCAGCAGCCACAAGAACACTGAAGCTTTCTTT. Protein sequence: CASSHKNTEAFF.

This chain links TRBV5-6 with TRBJ2-7, with TRBD1 identical over 8 bases. CDR3 length: 14 residues. The J segment lost 1 base and the V segment lost 4 bases, leaving 4 bases of the junction unmatched. The germline V gene has CDR1 SGHDT and CDR2 YYEEEE. CDR3 region: CASSVGQGSYEQYF. The CDR3 DNA sequence: TGTGCCAGCAGCGTAGGACAGGGATCCTACGAGCAGTACTTC. Filled out from reference TRBV5-6 and TRBJ2-7, the complete variable domain reads DAGVTQSPTHLIKTRGQQVTLRCSPKSGHDTVSWYQQALGQGPQFIFQYYEEEERQRGNFPDRFSGHQFPNYSSELNVNALLLGDSALYLCASSVGQGSYEQYFGPGTRLTVT.

This chain uses TRBV5-1 with TRBJ2-1, with 15 positions matching TRBD2. V gave up 1 base and J gave up 6 bases; unmatched junction bases: 8. This CDR3 comprises 18 residues. CDR1 and CDR2 (germline): SGHRS, YFSETQ. CDR3 amino acids: CASSLRGLAGGDPNEQFF. DNA of the CDR3: TGCGCCAGCAGCTTGCGGGGACTAGCGGGAGGAGATCCCAATGAGCAGTTCTTC.